A single sample gave rise to the 28 T cell receptor beta chains below, sequenced in a study of blood T cells in healthy people across ages. Using a J-beta primer mix together with a sample-barcoded 5' primer, a second PCR was run for about 6 to 12 cycles. Via MiXCR, TCRdb re-called the 5' RACE reads, giving one row per CDR3 protein. This sample has roughly 2 million distinct CDR3 sequences, with around half found just once. The sequenced material came from blood. The receptors shown here come from a woman aged 35 to 49 in good health.

A few counts support this clonotype. The chain combines TRBV4-1 with TRBJ2-4; a weak D match, TRBD2 (7 bases). The CDR3 length is 15 residues. The V and J ends lost 6 bases and 1 base respectively, with 13 bases between them. CDR1 and CDR2 (germline): MGHRA, YSYEKL. Here the CDR3 DNA reads TGCGCCAGCAGGCGAGGGGGAGGGGCCAAAAACATTCAGTACTTC. Translating gives CASRRGGGAKNIQYF.

A note on this clonotype: One junction end disagrees with the germline gene, perhaps due to a read error. The chain joins TRBV20-1 to TRBJ2-3; 9 bases line up with TRBD1. CDR3 length equals 15 residues. Germline V CDR1 and CDR2: DFQATT, SNEGSKA (reference sequence). This chain's CDR3 is CSANPTGGLADTQCF. Written as DNA, the CDR3 is TGCAGTGCTAACCCAACAGGGGGCCTAGCAGATACGCAGTGTTTT.

The chain couples TRBV6-2 or TRBV6-3 to TRBJ2-7, with D hard to call. Germline V gene lookup returns CDR1 MNHEY and CDR2 SVGEGT. The V end lost 2 bases, the J end lost 6 bases, and 20 bases lay between the germline ends. CDR3 length equals 16 residues. DNA for the CDR3: TGTGCCAGCAGTTACGCACCAAAGAGAGGTCTACCCGAGCAGTACTTC. Translation: CASSYAPKRGLPEQYF.

The chain employs TRBV20-1 and TRBJ1-5; 8 bases align to TRBD1. Germline V gene lookup returns CDR1 DFQATT and CDR2 SNEGSKA (reference sequence). The CDR3 contains 15 residues. After removal of 2 bases from V and 4 bases from J, the junction contained 7 bases not matched to a gene. CDR3 sequence: CSARQQGGVNQPQHF. The CDR3 nucleotides read TGCAGTGCTAGACAACAGGGGGGGGTGAATCAGCCCCAGCATTTT.

As regards this clonotype: Being one base from a much bigger clone, this may be a read error. The chain combines TRBV27 with TRBJ1-5; perhaps TRBD1 as D (5 bases). CDR1 and CDR2 (germline): MNHEY, SMNVEV (reference sequence). Trimming removed 1 base at V and 3 bases at J, with 7 bases between. The CDR3 totals 14 residues. The CDR3 sequence: CASSLWGYNQPQHF. The CDR3 DNA reads TGTGCCAGCAGTTTATGGGGGTACAATCAGCCCCAGCATTTT.

The CDR3, as DNA: TGTGCCAGCAGGTGGACAGCCATATGGGATACGCAGTATTTT. Translated, it gives CASRWTAIWDTQYF. The rearrangement uses TRBV6-2 or TRBV6-3 and TRBJ2-3; possible D gene TRBD1, 6 bases. CDR1 and CDR2 (germline): MNHEY, SVGEGT. V lost 6 bases, J lost 6 bases, and 16 bases lay in between. CDR3 size: 14 residues.

The J gene is TRBJ2-1, the V gene TRBV6-5, with D possibly being TRBD1 or TRBD2 (5 bases each). CDR3 length: 15 residues. Trimming cost V 2 bases and J 4 bases, with 12 bases left between them. Germline CDR1 and CDR2: MNHEY and SVGAGI. CDR3 amino acids: CASSYGGYRYNEQFF. The CDR3 region has the DNA TGTGCCAGCAGTTACGGGGGATATAGGTACAATGAGCAGTTCTTC.

The rearrangement uses TRBV12-3 or TRBV12-4 and TRBJ2-5; D unclear. The CDR3 runs 13 residues. V lost 8 bases, J lost 11 bases, and 21 bases lay in between. The CDR3 spells CASARAFLHEQYF. The CDR3 DNA sequence: TGTGCCAGCGCACGGGCATTTCTCCATGAGCAGTACTTC.

The chain carries TRBV18 and TRBJ1-6, with TRBD1 matching 7 bases. CDR3 length equals 16 residues. The germline CDR1 and CDR2 sequences are KGHSH and LQKENI. Germline trimming cut 5 bases from V and 7 bases from J; bases unmatched to any gene: 11. The CDR3 DNA reads as TGTGCCAGCTCATCAGCAGGGGGGCGTTGGAATTCACCCCTCCACTTT. The encoded protein is CASSSAGGRWNSPLHF.

This clonotype has only a few counts. This chain links TRBV6-2 or TRBV6-3 with TRBJ2-5; D gene uncertain. CDR3 length equals 13 residues. Trimming left V 4 bases short and J 9 bases short, with 15 bases between. Per the germline V gene, CDR1 is MNHEY and CDR2 is SVGEGT. The chain's CDR3 is CASSLPGWSAQYF. The DNA of the CDR3 is TGTGCCAGCAGTTTGCCCGGATGGTCGGCCCAGTACTTC.

The V call is TRBV6-4, the J call TRBJ2-4, with D perhaps matching TRBD1 or TRBD2 (5 bases each). This CDR3 has 16 amino acids. CDR1 and CDR2 from the germline V gene are MRHNA and SNTAGT. V shed 2 bases and J shed 6 bases, with 17 bases lying between them. The CDR3 reads CASSDGPGDRGNIQYF. The CDR3 bases are TGTGCCAGCAGTGACGGCCCCGGGGACCGGGGAAACATTCAGTACTTC.

This clonotype was seen a few times. The chain joins TRBV6-1 to TRBJ1-2; D gene uncertain. V dropped 11 bases and J dropped 2 bases, with 15 bases sitting between them. CDR3 length: 13 amino acids. Germline V gene data show CDR1 as MNHNS and CDR2 as SASEGT. The chain's CDR3 is CAESKGTNYGYTF. As DNA, the CDR3 is TGTGCCGAAAGCAAGGGCACCAACTATGGCTACACCTTC.

The chain links TRBV6-6 to TRBJ2-3; perhaps D is TRBD1 or TRBD2 (5 bases each). The CDR3 totals 14 residues. Trimming stripped 5 bases from V and 4 bases from J, with 13 bases between. From germline, CDR1 is MNHNY and CDR2 SVGAGI (reference sequence). This CDR3 is CASSTPGRPDTQYF. DNA for the CDR3: TGTGCCAGCAGTACCCCGGGGCGGCCAGATACGCAGTATTTT.

The rearrangement uses TRBV9 and TRBJ1-6; the match to TRBD1 covers 9 bases. V lost 0 bases and J lost 9; bases outside the gene matches: 4. The V gene's germline CDR1 is SGDLS and CDR2 YYNGEE. CDR3 length: 15 amino acids. CDR3: CASSVVGQGTSPLHF. DNA of the CDR3: TGTGCCAGCAGCGTAGTGGGACAGGGAACTTCACCCCTCCACTTT.

The gene calls are TRBV28 and TRBJ2-3, with no clear D. V dropped 3 bases and J dropped 2 bases, with 9 bases sitting between them. The CDR3 is made up of 14 amino acids. The germline V gene has CDR1 MDHEN and CDR2 SYDVKM. The CDR3 DNA follows: TGTGCCAGCAGTTTTGAAGGGCTCACAGATACGCAGTATTTT. Protein: CASSFEGLTDTQYF.

This clonotype was recorded a few times. V and J are TRBV7-9 and TRBJ2-7; D gene uncertain. V was shortened by 5 bases and J by 1 base, with 12 bases between the two germline ends. The CDR3 runs 14 residues. From germline, CDR1 is SEHNR and CDR2 FQNEAQ (reference sequence). CDR3 sequence reads: CASSPLVGSYEQYF. The DNA of the CDR3 is TGTGCCAGCAGCCCACTGGTGGGGTCCTACGAGCAGTACTTC.

This clonotype is a singleton in its sample. The rearrangement links TRBV10-3 to TRBJ1-5; the D is unclear. Trimming stripped 1 base from V and 7 bases from J, with 11 bases between. Germline loops: CDR1 ENHRY, CDR2 SYGVKD. This CDR3 has 14 residues. The CDR3 loop is CAISEYPGRQPQHF. The CDR3, as DNA: TGTGCCATCAGTGAGTACCCGGGAAGGCAGCCCCAGCATTTT.

Many counts were recorded for this clonotype. The J gene is TRBJ2-5, the V gene TRBV20-1; TRBD1 might be the D (6 bases). The ends were cut back, 5 bases at V and 2 bases at J, with 9 bases in the middle. The CDR3 length is 12 residues. Germline V gene data show CDR1 as DFQATT and CDR2 as SNEGSKA (reference sequence). CDR3 DNA: TGCAGTGCTGGGACACCTCAAGAGACCCAGTACTTC. Translated: CSAGTPQETQYF.

This chain connects TRBV15 to TRBJ2-3; TRBD2 matches 8 bases. The CDR3 loop spans 16 amino acids. Germline CDR1 and CDR2: LNHNV and YYDKDF (reference sequence). Trimming at V came to 4 bases and at J to 6 bases, leaving 12 bases not matched to a gene. In DNA form, the CDR3 reads TGTGCCACCAGCAATCCGGGACTAGAACACCGGGATACGCAGTATTTT. Translating gives CATSNPGLEHRDTQYF. The variable domain in full, with the rest retrieved from reference TRBV15 and TRBJ2-3, is DAMVIQNPRYQVTQFGKPVTLSCSQTLNHNVMYWYQQKSSQAPKLLFHYYDKDFNNEADTPDNFQSRRPNTSFCFLDIRSPGLGDTAMYLCATSNPGLEHRDTQYFGPGTRLTVL.

This clonotype was seen more than once but under ten times. V usage is TRBV11-2 and J usage is TRBJ2-1; 8 nucleotides align to TRBD2. CDR1 SGHAT and CDR2 FQNNGV come from the germline V gene. The CDR3 covers 15 residues. Trimming cost V 7 bases and J 2 bases; bases outside gene matches: 7. CDR3 sequence (DNA): TGTGCCAGCAACAACGGGGGGGGTGCCTACAATGAGCAGTTCTTC. Residues: CASNNGGGAYNEQFF.

This sequence joins TRBV6-6 and TRBJ1-1; unclear D gene. The V end was cut by 7 bases, the J end by 0 bases, with 18 bases between. The CDR3 spans 16 residues. CDR1 is MNHNY, CDR2 SVGAGI, per germline (reference sequence). CDR3 coding DNA: TGTGCCAGCAACGAGGAGAGGAGAAGGGTGAACACTGAAGCTTTCTTT. As protein: CASNEERRRVNTEAFF.

This clonotype was found a few times. The chain is built from TRBV20-1 and TRBJ2-7; a possible D gene is TRBD1 (5 bases). The CDR3 consists of 13 residues. V lost 3 bases and J lost 2, with 11 bases in between. The V gene's germline CDR1 is DFQATT and CDR2 SNEGSKA (reference sequence). CDR3 sequence (DNA): TGCAGTGCTAGCCCAGGGTTCCCCTACGAGCAGTACTTC. Protein product: CSASPGFPYEQYF.

In this sample, this clonotype turned up a few times. The CDR3 sequence is CASSVWGTQETQYF. The CDR3 nucleotides read TGTGCCAGCAGCGTTTGGGGGACGCAAGAGACCCAGTACTTC. This rearrangement joins TRBV9 to TRBJ2-5, with D perhaps TRBD1 or TRBD2 (5 bases each). The germline V gene has CDR1 SGDLS and CDR2 YYNGEE. The CDR3 loop spans 14 amino acids. Trimming shortened V by 2 bases and J by 2 bases, and 10 bases separated the two germline ends.

This chain uses TRBV7-2 with TRBJ2-7; either TRBD1 or TRBD2 may supply D (6 bases each). V was clipped by 0 bases and J by 5 bases, with 17 bases between them. This CDR3 contains 16 residues. Germline V CDR1 and CDR2: SGHTA, FQGNSA. The DNA for the CDR3 is TGTGCCAGCAGCTTAGCATTCAGGGGAGGTAGAGACGAGCAGTACTTC. It codes for CASSLAFRGGRDEQYF.

The rearrangement joins TRBV20-1 to TRBJ2-3; TRBD1 agrees at 7 bases. The junction had 3 bases not matched to a gene; V was cut back by 5 bases and J by 1 base. The CDR3 totals 13 residues. CDR1 and CDR2 (germline): DFQATT, SNEGSKA (reference sequence). In nucleotides, the CDR3 is TGCAGTGCTCTGGGGACAGGCACAGATACGCAGTATTTT. Translation gives CSALGTGTDTQYF.

This clonotype appeared a few times. V gene TRBV2 combines with J gene TRBJ2-1, with TRBD2 matching 11 bases. Trimming at V came to 2 bases and at J to 10 bases, leaving 4 bases not matched to a gene. Germline V gives CDR1 SNHLY, CDR2 FYNNEI. CDR3 length: 14 amino acids. Here the CDR3 reads CASSETSGGGEQFF. The CDR3 region has the DNA TGTGCCAGCAGTGAAACTAGCGGGGGAGGAGAGCAGTTCTTC.

V usage is TRBV28 and J usage is TRBJ2-5; possibly TRBD2 for D (5 bases). This CDR3 has 14 amino acids. Germline CDR1 MDHEN, CDR2 SYDVKM. Trimming left V 2 bases short and J 11 bases short, with 18 bases between. DNA of the CDR3: TGTGCCAGCAGTTTACGGGAAGCTCACAATGAGCAGTACTTC. The encoded protein is CASSLREAHNEQYF.

This chain joins TRBV29-1 and TRBJ2-3, with D unresolved. The V end lost 7 bases, the J end lost 1 base, and 12 bases lay between the germline ends. This CDR3 spans 13 amino acids. Germline assignment: CDR1 SQVTM and CDR2 ANQGSEA. The DNA for the CDR3 is TGCAGCGGCACAAGCCTCGGCACAGATACGCAGTATTTT. It codes for CSGTSLGTDTQYF.